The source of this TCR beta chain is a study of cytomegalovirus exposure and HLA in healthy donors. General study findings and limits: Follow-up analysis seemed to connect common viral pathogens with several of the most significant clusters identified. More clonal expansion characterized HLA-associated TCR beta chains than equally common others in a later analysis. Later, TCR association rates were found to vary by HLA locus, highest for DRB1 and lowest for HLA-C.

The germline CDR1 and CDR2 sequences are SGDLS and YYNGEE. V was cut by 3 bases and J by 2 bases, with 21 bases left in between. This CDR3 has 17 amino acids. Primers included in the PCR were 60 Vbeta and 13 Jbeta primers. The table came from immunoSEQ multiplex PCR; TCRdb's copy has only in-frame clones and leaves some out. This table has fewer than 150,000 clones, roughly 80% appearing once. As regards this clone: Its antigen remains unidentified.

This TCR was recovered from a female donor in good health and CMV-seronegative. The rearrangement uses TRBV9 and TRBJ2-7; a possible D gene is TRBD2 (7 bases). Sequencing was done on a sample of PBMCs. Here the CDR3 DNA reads TGTGCCAGCAGCGCAACCCCCGCGGGGGCTGGCCCCTACGAGCAGTACTTC. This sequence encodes CASSATPAGAGPYEQYF.